This TCR beta chain was identified during a study of shared T cell receptors in the human thymus. CDR1 is SGHTA, CDR2 FQGTGA, per germline. Between the trimmed V and J ends, which lost 6 bases and 8 bases, there was a span of 10 bases. CDR3 length: 12 amino acids. Data came from immunoSEQ multiplex PCR; TCRdb stores just in-frame clones and leaves some out. The table lists approximately 660,000 clones, 88% of them singletons. In addition, the sample was reused for a study of human thymus T cells. From that report: Samples came from healthy Finnish infants during open corrective cardiac surgery. Resections from corrective heart surgery supplied the thymus tissue. Repertoires sampled from thymus and blood appeared biased in V and J gene usage. Highly overlapping thymic repertoires among unrelated individuals were reported in related research.

This sequence joins TRBV7-3 and TRBJ2-2; D call uncertain. The sequencing sample was made of thymocytes. The receptor was derived from a boy under two years old with a congenital heart defect. The CDR3 loop reads CASSHGRGELFF. Here the CDR3 DNA reads TGTGCCAGCAGTCATGGCCGAGGGGAGCTGTTTTTT. Filled out from reference TRBV7-3 and TRBJ2-2, the complete variable domain reads GAGVSQTPSNKVTEKGKYVELRCDPISGHTALYWYRQSLGQGPEFLIYFQGTGAADDSGLPNDRFFAVRPEGSVSTLKIQRTERGDSAVYLCASSHGRGELFFGEGSRLTVL.